This T cell receptor beta chain appears in the sequencing data of a study of T-cell reconstitution after alpha-beta-depleted transplantation in children (TCRdb year 2016). Describing the broader study: The study quantitatively tracked T-cell immune reconstitution after TCRalphabeta/CD19-depleted allogeneic hematopoietic cell transplantation in children using TCR repertoire profiling.

Including cysteine and phenylalanine, the CDR3 has 16 amino acids. Only the CDR3 portion is preserved as DNA: 48 bases, with reading frame beginning at the first base. Relative to germline, V is 0 bases shorter and J is 4 bases shorter, with 16 bases between their ends. CDR1 SGHRS and CDR2 YFSETQ are derived from the germline V gene. Concerning this clonotype: Its target antigen remains unknown. No per-base quality is available; no much larger clone lies one base away.

The library was obtained by PCR. Sequenced on an Illumina HiSeq 2500. TCR libraries were prepared with molecular barcoding, using unique molecular identifiers to normalize TCRbeta repertoire quantification. TCRdb reworked the public reads: Q25 trimming with fastp, MiXCR clone assembly, productive beta chains retained. Rows with a matching CDR3 protein are joined into one entry that keeps the most common DNA and genes. For this sample there are about 540,000 distinct CDR3 sequences; 18% appear just once. The leading ten clones occupy 3.3% of the sample. This clonotype was obtained from a human donor who donated a stem cell graft to a child with acute lymphoblastic leukemia. The sequencing used PBMCs from the stem cell graft donor, collected from the stem cell graft. The chain couples TRBV5-1 to TRBJ1-2; no D gene call is confident. DNA sequence: TGCGCCAGCAGCTTGGTCACCGGCCCAGCCGCCTATGGCTACACCTTC. Its translation is CASSLVTGPAAYGYTF.